The T cell receptor beta chain described here comes from a study of blood T cells in healthy people across ages. This clonotype was observed many times. The authors ran a second PCR of roughly 6 to 12 cycles using a sample-barcoded 5' primer and a J-beta primer mix. TCRdb re-called the 5' RACE reads through MiXCR, storing one row per CDR3 protein. The sample contains 600,000 or so distinct CDR3 sequences, 25% to 35% of which appear only once. Germline V CDR1 and CDR2: MNHNY, SVGAGI (reference sequence). This CDR3 is built from 14 residues. V lost 6 bases and J lost 6; bases outside the gene matches: 5.

The V call is TRBV6-6, the J call TRBJ1-6; TRBD1 agrees at 7 bases. The clonotype was recovered from a woman aged 80 or older in good health. The sample consisted of blood. The CDR3 coding sequence is TGTGCCAGCAGAACCGGGACAGTTAATTCACCCCTCCACTTT. Residues: CASRTGTVNSPLHF.